The 20 T cell receptor beta chains below all came from one sample that was sequenced in a study of cytomegalovirus exposure and HLA in healthy donors. The study ran its PCR with 60 Vbeta and 13 Jbeta primers. Here immunoSEQ multiplex PCR was the method, and the copy in TCRdb shows in-frame clones only, minus some. The table shows roughly 86,000 clones, with roughly 67% occurring only once. The sequenced material came from PBMCs. The receptor set was obtained from a woman aged 45-65 years in good health and CMV-seropositive.

Only a few counts were recorded for this clone. The chain carries TRBV7-2 and TRBJ1-1, with 12 positions matching TRBD1. This CDR3 region has 16 residues. The J segment lost 5 bases and the V segment lost 5 bases, leaving 9 bases of the junction unmatched. The germline V gene has CDR1 SGHTA and CDR2 FQGNSA. The CDR3 DNA is TGTGCCAGCAGCGCCGGGACAGGGGGCATCGGGACTGAAGCTTTCTTT. Protein sequence: CASSAGTGGIGTEAFF.

This clone appeared a single time. The chain uses TRBV28 and TRBJ2-5; 7 bases line up with TRBD2. This CDR3 is 14 amino acids long. V lost 7 bases and J lost 7; bases outside the gene matches: 12. CDR1 and CDR2 from the germline V gene are MDHEN and SYDVKM. CDR3 sequence: CASKRGGKKGTQYF. The CDR3, as DNA: TGTGCCAGCAAGCGCGGGGGAAAAAAAGGGACCCAGTACTTC.

The chain uses TRBV7-9 and TRBJ2-1, with D maybe TRBD2 (5 bases). Germline lookup yields CDR1 SEHNR and CDR2 FQNEAQ (reference sequence). This CDR3 contains 15 residues. With 5 bases removed from V and 4 bases from J, the gap between germline ends came to 15 bases. The CDR3 DNA sequence: TGTGCCAGCAGCCTAGGTAGCGCAGATTACAATGAGCAGTTCTTC. It codes for CASSLGSADYNEQFF.

This clone was counted only a few times. J is TRBJ1-6 and V is TRBV28; 11 bases are a match to TRBD1. Germline values: CDR1 MDHEN, CDR2 SYDVKM. The length of the CDR3 is 16 residues. Trimming cost V 3 bases and J 4 bases; bases outside gene matches: 2. Here the CDR3 DNA reads TGTGCCAGCAGTTTTTGGGACAGGGGGTATAATTCACCCCTCCACTTT. This translates into CASSFWDRGYNSPLHF.

This clone occurred once. The genes are TRBV27 and TRBJ1-3; unclear D gene. The CDR3 sequence is 14 residues long. Trimming shortened V by 6 bases and J by 3 bases, and 12 bases separated the two germline ends. Germline V lookup: CDR1 MNHEY, CDR2 SMNVEV (reference sequence). CDR3 amino acids: CASRQPGGGNTIYF. DNA for the CDR3: TGTGCCAGCAGGCAGCCCGGCGGTGGAAACACCATATATTTT.

This chain joins TRBV9 and TRBJ1-1; 7 bases match TRBD1. The CDR3 runs to 14 residues. Germline-derived CDR1 and CDR2 are SGDLS and YYNGEE. The ends lost 1 base at V and 8 bases at J; junction bases unmatched: 8. The CDR3 loop reads CASSVTGDQREAFF. In DNA form, the CDR3 reads TGTGCCAGCAGCGTAACAGGGGACCAAAGAGAAGCTTTCTTT.

This clone came up a few times. The chain recombines TRBV5-8 with TRBJ1-4, with D possibly being TRBD1 (6 bases). This CDR3 region has 15 residues. Germline loops: CDR1 SGHTS, CDR2 YDEGEE. The ends were cut back, 3 bases at V and 3 bases at J, with 12 bases in the middle. CDR3 sequence reads: CASSSDRPANEKLFF. The CDR3 nucleotides read TGTGCCAGCAGCTCTGACAGGCCTGCTAATGAAAAACTGTTTTTT. Combining the CDR3 with reference TRBV5-8 and TRBJ1-4 gives the whole variable domain EAGVTQSPTHLIKTRGQQATLRCSPISGHTSVYWYQQALGLGLQFLLWYDEGEERNRGNFPPRFSGRQFPNYSSELNVNALELEDSALYLCASSSDRPANEKLFFGSGTQLSVL.

The V gene is TRBV29-1, the J gene TRBJ2-5, with a possible D match to TRBD2 (6 bases). The CDR3 loop spans 13 amino acids. Between the trimmed V and J ends, which lost 4 bases and 5 bases, there was a span of 14 bases. Germline V lookup: CDR1 SQVTM, CDR2 ANQGSEA. The CDR3 loop reads CSVVVAAAETQYF. Here the CDR3 DNA reads TGCAGCGTTGTTGTAGCGGCGGCGGAGACCCAGTACTTC.

This clone was detected only a few times. The rearrangement links TRBV7-9 to TRBJ2-7; 7 nucleotides agree with TRBD1. Germline trimming cut 3 bases from V and 2 bases from J; bases unmatched to any gene: 7. The CDR3 totals 15 residues. The germline gives CDR1 SEHNR, CDR2 FQNEAQ (reference sequence). This CDR3 reads CASSFRTGPPYEQYF. The CDR3 region has the DNA TGTGCCAGCAGCTTTCGGACAGGACCCCCCTACGAGCAGTACTTC.

This chain links TRBV28 with TRBJ2-5, with 8 bases lining up with TRBD1. CDR1 MDHEN and CDR2 SYDVKM come from the germline V gene. The CDR3 length is 15 residues. Trimming at V came to 1 base and at J to 3 bases, leaving 4 bases not matched to a gene. The CDR3 region has the DNA TGTGCCAGCAGTTTATTAGGACAGGGAGAAGAGACCCAGTACTTC. Amino acids: CASSLLGQGEETQYF.

V gene TRBV7-2 combines with J gene TRBJ2-6; D uncertain. V shed 3 bases and J shed 5 bases, with 5 bases lying between them. Germline V gene lookup returns CDR1 SGHTA and CDR2 FQGNSA. The CDR3 contains 13 residues. CDR3 region: CASSFGRANVLTF. As DNA, the CDR3 is TGTGCCAGCAGCTTTGGCAGGGCCAACGTCCTGACTTTC.

The rearrangement links TRBV6-6 to TRBJ2-5; D might be TRBD1 (6 bases). Trimming pared 3 bases from V and 2 bases from J, leaving 10 bases between. The V gene's germline CDR1 is MNHNY and CDR2 SVGAGI (reference sequence). The CDR3 spans 14 residues. The CDR3: CASSYLTGQETQYF. In DNA form, the CDR3 reads TGTGCCAGCAGTTATCTCACAGGGCAAGAGACCCAGTACTTC.

This clone was found a few times. The chain is built from TRBV6-1 and TRBJ1-1; tentative D call: TRBD1 (6 bases). The CDR3 is 14 amino acids. V was trimmed by 6 bases and J by 1 base, leaving 12 bases between them. Looked up from germline, CDR1 is MNHNS and CDR2 is SASEGT. CDR3 loop: CASSLGHANTEAFF. The CDR3 DNA follows: TGTGCCAGCAGCCTGGGACATGCGAACACTGAAGCTTTCTTT.

This clone is a singleton in its sample. The chain couples TRBV5-1 to TRBJ1-1; 7 nucleotides line up with TRBD1. Germline values: CDR1 SGHRS, CDR2 YFSETQ. This CDR3 is built from 16 residues. After removal of 1 base from V and 1 base from J, the junction contained 7 bases not matched to a gene. CDR3 protein: CASSLYDPGGNTEAFF. CDR3 nucleotide sequence: TGCGCCAGCAGCTTGTACGATCCAGGGGGGAACACTGAAGCTTTCTTT.

The chain recombines TRBV7-8 with TRBJ1-3; D is uncertain. V lost 1 base and J lost 0, with 10 bases in between. Germline V gene sequence: CDR1 SGHVS, CDR2 FQNEAQ. CDR3 length equals 16 residues. This CDR3 is CASSLGGRRSGNTIYF. The DNA of the CDR3 is TGTGCCAGCAGCTTAGGAGGGAGACGCTCTGGAAACACCATATATTTT.

The chain carries TRBV27 and TRBJ2-1; 12 bases are shared with TRBD2. V dropped 3 bases and J dropped 8; count of bases not matched to a gene: 8. The CDR3 has 16 residues. Germline CDR1 reads MNHEY; CDR2 reads SMNVEV (reference sequence). The CDR3 region is CASSFRLAGDEDEQFF. The CDR3 DNA reads as TGTGCCAGCAGTTTTCGACTAGCGGGGGATGAAGATGAGCAGTTCTTC.

This chain uses TRBV13 with TRBJ1-4; no clear D. Germline CDR1 PRHDT, CDR2 FYEKMQ (reference sequence). The CDR3 is 14 residues long. V was shortened by 4 bases and J by 6 bases, with 12 bases between the two germline ends. The CDR3 nucleotides read TGTGCCAGCAGCTGGACTGATCGGGATGAAAAACTGTTTTTT. Protein product: CASSWTDRDEKLFF.

This rearrangement joins TRBV28 to TRBJ2-7; D possibly corresponds to TRBD2 (5 bases). V lost 10 bases and J lost 1, with 11 bases in between. Germline CDR1 is MDHEN and CDR2 is SYDVKM. The CDR3 totals 12 residues. The CDR3 bases are TGTGCCACCGCGAGGGAATCCTACGAGCAGTACTTC. Translating gives CATARESYEQYF.

V is TRBV10-3 and J is TRBJ2-5; D is unclear. Trimming cost V 2 bases and J 3 bases, with 4 bases left between them. The CDR3 is 12 amino acids. Looked up from germline, CDR1 is ENHRY and CDR2 is SYGVKD. The DNA of the CDR3 is TGTGCCATCAGTGAGGGAGAAGAGACCCAGTACTTC. It yields the protein CAISEGEETQYF.

This clone was counted between two and nine times. The chain recombines TRBV27 with TRBJ1-1; D remains unclear. The CDR3 spans 15 residues. Germline V gene sequence: CDR1 MNHEY, CDR2 SMNVEV (reference sequence). V was shortened by 4 bases and J by 5 bases, with 17 bases between the two germline ends. DNA for the CDR3: TGTGCCAGCAGTTATAGGGCGACGGGATGGACTGAAGCTTTCTTT. Encoded protein: CASSYRATGWTEAFF.